Given below is one T cell receptor (beta chain) in context. Its antigen is currently unknown. The entry originates in a study of cytomegalovirus exposure and HLA in healthy donors. The germline gives CDR1 SGHNT, CDR2 YYREEE (reference sequence). V shed 5 bases, J shed 6 bases, and the junction held 12 bases outside the gene matches. The CDR3 is 17 residues long. Study-level points and caveats: CMV serostatus was the sole immune exposure information available.

The PCR contained 60 Vbeta and 13 Jbeta primers. Sequencing was performed with immunoSEQ multiplex PCR; in TCRdb, only in-frame clones are kept and a portion is missing. This sample yields over 100,000 clones, of which under 85% are seen a single time; under 10% belongs to the top ten. The chain recombines TRBV5-4 with TRBJ2-3; 13 bases line up with TRBD2. What was sequenced was PBMCs. The receptor was derived from a man in his forties in good health and CMV-seronegative. CDR3 bases: TGTGCCAGCAGTCTAAGACTAGCGGGGGGAGGGGAGGATACGCAGTATTTT. This translates into CASSLRLAGGGEDTQYF.